These 22 T cell receptor beta chains came from one sample sequenced in a study of cytomegalovirus exposure and HLA in healthy donors. PCR employed 60 Vbeta and 13 Jbeta primers. Sequencing used immunoSEQ multiplex PCR; TCRdb keeps in-frame clones, though not all of them. Here the sample spans 150,000 to 250,000 clones, almost 85% being singletons. The material sequenced was PBMCs. These receptor sequences come from a woman aged 45-65 years in good health and CMV-seronegative.

The chain couples TRBV21-1 to TRBJ1-1; the D call of TRBD1 is as the table states it, not checked on the DNA. TRBV21-1 is recorded as a pseudogene. There are 15 residues in the CDR3. CDR3 protein: CASSFLTDLNTEAFF. The CDR3 bases are TGTGCCAGCAGCTTCCTGACAGACCTCAACACTGAAGCTTTCTTT.

This clone has only a few counts. The J gene is TRBJ1-1, the V gene TRBV4-1; D gene uncertain. This CDR3 has 12 amino acids. V was cut by 4 bases and J by 4 bases, with 7 bases left in between. Germline loops: CDR1 MGHRA, CDR2 YSYEKL. The CDR3 region is CASSLLGTEAFF. As DNA, the CDR3 is TGCGCCAGCAGCCTCCTAGGCACTGAAGCTTTCTTT.

The chain uses TRBV6-1 and TRBJ2-7; D call uncertain. The CDR3 is made up of 14 amino acids. Deletions cut 5 bases from V and 6 bases from J, with 17 bases between. Germline CDR1 and CDR2: MNHNS and SASEGT. The CDR3 bases are TGTGCCAGCAGTAGAGCCGGATTCTCGGGCGAGCAGTACTTC. It specifies CASSRAGFSGEQYF.

The V and J genes are TRBV27 and TRBJ1-5; the D is unclear. From germline, CDR1 is MNHEY and CDR2 SMNVEV (reference sequence). The CDR3 length is 15 residues. V was trimmed by 5 bases and J by 8 bases, leaving 19 bases between them. CDR3 DNA: TGTGCCAGCAGTACCATCGGCAGCTCCGAGGAGCCCCAGCATTTT. It yields the protein CASSTIGSSEEPQHF.

This clone was seen more than once but under ten times. The chain links TRBV7-2 to TRBJ1-4; possible D gene TRBD1, 6 bases. Between the trimmed V and J ends, which lost 5 bases and 2 bases, there was a span of 21 bases. This CDR3 region has 18 residues. In germline, CDR1 is SGHTA, CDR2 FQGNSA. CDR3 sequence: CASSPGWGRLTTNEKLFF. Written as DNA, the CDR3 is TGTGCCAGCAGCCCCGGTTGGGGGCGCCTTACCACTAATGAAAAACTGTTTTTT.

In the case of this clone: An end of the junction differs from the germline gene, which may be a read error. The rearrangement links TRBV18 to TRBJ2-3, with 12 bases identical to TRBD2. The CDR3 runs 15 residues. Looked up from germline, CDR1 is KGHSH and CDR2 is LQKENI. This CDR3 reads CASLPLAGGGDTQYF. DNA for the CDR3: TGTGCCAGCTTACCACTAGCGGGAGGAGGAGATACGCAGTATTTT. The entire variable domain, with the rest obtained from reference TRBV18 and TRBJ2-3, is as follows: NAGVMQNPRHLVRRRGQEARLRCSPMKGHSHVYWYRQLPEEGLKFMVYLQKENIIDESGMPKERFSAEFPKEGPSILRIQQVVRGDSAAYFCASLPLAGGGDTQYFGPGTRLTVL.

This sequence joins TRBV7-6 and TRBJ2-3; the D gene is possibly TRBD2 (8 bases). Trimming shortened V by 4 bases and J by 2 bases, and 13 bases separated the two germline ends. Germline V CDR1 and CDR2: SGHVS, FNYEAQ. This CDR3 comprises 15 residues. The CDR3 DNA sequence: TGTGCCAGCAGCTCAGGGGGACTAGTCACAGATACGCAGTATTTT. It translates to CASSSGGLVTDTQYF.

This clone came up once. J is TRBJ2-1 and V is TRBV19; 8 bases match TRBD2. The CDR3 contains 17 residues. Germline lookup yields CDR1 LNHDA and CDR2 SQIVND (reference sequence). V lost 3 bases and J lost 6; bases outside the gene matches: 13. This CDR3 is CASSIPSSSGSRNEQFF. CDR3 bases: TGTGCCAGTAGTATCCCCTCCTCTAGCGGGTCCCGCAATGAGCAGTTCTTC.

Remarks on this clone: Because the CDR3 is missing its conserved closing phenylalanine or tryptophan, this is likely a read error. This sequence joins TRBV14 and TRBJ1-2; D unresolved. Germline V gene sequence: CDR1 SGHDN, CDR2 FVKESK. CDR3 length: 12 residues. The V and J ends lost 2 bases and 7 bases respectively, with 8 bases between them. The CDR3 spells CASSQRPGGYTL. As DNA, the CDR3 is TGTGCCAGCAGCCAACGACCGGGTGGCTACACCCTC.

This chain links TRBV13 with TRBJ2-7; tentative D call: TRBD2 (5 bases). CDR3 length: 15 amino acids. Germline-derived CDR1 and CDR2 are PRHDT and FYEKMQ (reference sequence). V gave up 5 bases and J gave up 2 bases, with 16 bases separating them. CDR3 amino acids: CASSQSTVGAYEQYF. The CDR3 DNA reads as TGTGCCAGCAGCCAATCAACGGTGGGAGCCTACGAGCAGTACTTC.

V usage is TRBV7-4 and J usage is TRBJ2-3, with TRBD2 matching 8 bases. J lost 4 bases, V lost 6 bases, and 18 bases had no gene match. Germline CDR1 SGHVT, CDR2 SQSDAQ. CDR3 length: 18 amino acids. The CDR3 spells CASSSPYIAGRVPDTQYF. DNA of the CDR3: TGTGCCAGCAGTTCCCCTTACATAGCGGGAAGGGTCCCAGATACGCAGTATTTT.

This clone was detected only a few times. The chain recombines TRBV29-1 with TRBJ2-2; D uncertain. Trimming took 5 bases from V and 0 from J, leaving 7 bases between them. Germline values: CDR1 SQVTM, CDR2 ANQGSEA. CDR3 length: 13 amino acids. The CDR3 here is CSVKPANTGELFF. The CDR3 region has the DNA TGCAGCGTTAAGCCCGCGAACACCGGGGAGCTGTTTTTT.

The chain joins TRBV4-2 to TRBJ2-3; 12 nucleotides align to TRBD2. J lost 3 bases, V lost 1 base, and 2 bases had no gene match. This CDR3 is 16 amino acids long. From germline, CDR1 is LGHNA and CDR2 YNFKEQ. In DNA, the CDR3 is TGTGCCAGCAGCCAAGGGACTAGCGGGGTTACAGATACGCAGTATTTT. This codes for CASSQGTSGVTDTQYF.

The chain combines TRBV10-3 with TRBJ2-1; D not certain. Germline CDR1 is ENHRY and CDR2 is SYGVKD. V lost 0 bases and J lost 7, with 16 bases in between. The CDR3 length is 16 residues. The CDR3 here is CAISESGAIDQNEQFF. DNA for the CDR3: TGTGCCATCAGTGAGTCTGGAGCGATCGACCAAAATGAGCAGTTCTTC.

V usage is TRBV27 and J usage is TRBJ1-2, with 12 bases that match TRBD1. Germline-derived CDR1 and CDR2 are MNHEY and SMNVEV (reference sequence). V shed 6 bases and J 1 base; nucleotides not matched to a gene: 9. The CDR3 totals 17 residues. CDR3 sequence: CASRGQGAIASNYGYTF. CDR3 in DNA: TGTGCCAGCAGGGGACAGGGGGCGATTGCAAGTAACTATGGCTACACCTTC.

The rearrangement joins TRBV10-2 to TRBJ2-5, with D tentatively TRBD2 (6 bases). The DNA end is more similar to TRBJ2-7, so the J call may be wrong. CDR3 length: 14 residues. The germline V gene has CDR1 WSHSY and CDR2 SAAADI. The CDR3 loop is CASSGTSIGSEQYF. CDR3 nucleotide sequence: TGCGCCAGCAGTGGTACTAGCATAGGAAGCGAGCAGTACTTC.

The chain joins TRBV7-3 to TRBJ1-2; 9 bases match TRBD1. V dropped 4 bases and J dropped 10; count of bases not matched to a gene: 7. Per the germline V gene, CDR1 is SGHTA and CDR2 is FQGTGA. This CDR3 is built from 13 residues. CDR3 in amino acids: CASSSADRGDYTF. CDR3 bases: TGTGCCAGCAGCTCGGCCGACAGGGGGGACTACACCTTC.

For this clone: This likely comes from a read error, as the CDR3 has no conserved phenylalanine or tryptophan at its end. No DNA is shown, since the ends of the CDR3 on it are uncertain; the CDR3 is the one TCRdb lists. The CDR3 reads CASSLPTEQRNSI. The rearrangement links TRBV5-1 to TRBJ1-5; TRBD1, the table's D call, was not compared with the DNA. The CDR3 contains 13 residues when both ends are counted. The V gene's germline CDR1 is SGHRS and CDR2 YFSETQ.

The rearrangement joins TRBV4-1 to TRBJ2-1; 9 nucleotides align to TRBD2. V dropped 0 bases and J dropped 1; count of bases not matched to a gene: 10. This CDR3 contains 19 residues. Germline CDR1 and CDR2: MGHRA and YSYEKL. CDR3 in amino acids: CASSQDLASGRHSYNEQFF. CDR3 bases: TGCGCCAGCAGCCAAGATCTAGCCAGCGGGAGGCATTCCTACAATGAGCAGTTCTTC.

This chain uses TRBV6-1 with TRBJ2-1, with 8 bases fitting TRBD2. The CDR3 runs 13 residues. With V trimmed by 8 bases and J by 8 bases, 8 bases remained unmatched. Per the germline V gene, CDR1 is MNHNS and CDR2 is SASEGT. The CDR3 DNA sequence: TGTGCCAGCCGAGGGACTAGGTATCATGAGCAGTTCTTC. Translated, it gives CASRGTRYHEQFF.

The chain has TRBV7-8 and TRBJ2-2; D remains ambiguous. This CDR3 region has 15 residues. Germline V gene lookup returns CDR1 SGHVS and CDR2 FQNEAQ. Trimming shortened V by 5 bases and J by 0 bases, and 10 bases separated the two germline ends. The CDR3 protein is CASSVESANTGELFF. The CDR3 region has the DNA TGTGCCAGCAGCGTAGAAAGCGCGAACACCGGGGAGCTGTTTTTT.

The sample holds a few counts of this clone. The chain links TRBV9 to TRBJ2-7; D may be TRBD1 (6 bases). Germline CDR1 SGDLS, CDR2 YYNGEE. The CDR3 length is 12 residues. V lost 4 bases and J lost 7, with 12 bases in between. The CDR3 coding sequence is TGTGCCAGCAGCCCCCCAGGGGAAGAGCAGTACTTC. Protein product: CASSPPGEEQYF.